This T cell receptor beta chain was documented in a study of technical replicates of blood from several donors. The data were produced by immunoSEQ multiplex PCR, yet TCRdb's version contains in-frame clones alone and is incomplete. The sample yields about 16,000 clones, 85% to 90% seen once. The germline V gene has CDR1 LNHDA and CDR2 SQIVND (reference sequence). The CDR3 has 15 residues. V trimming: 3 bases; J trimming: 5 bases; junction bases outside the gene matches: 4. The chain combines TRBV19 with TRBJ2-2; TRBD1 agrees at 9 bases. The source of this sequence is a human donor in good health. Sequenced material: PBMCs. The CDR3 sequence is CASSIETGGTGELFF. CDR3 nucleotide sequence: TGTGCCAGTAGTATCGAGACAGGGGGTACCGGGGAGCTGTTTTTT.